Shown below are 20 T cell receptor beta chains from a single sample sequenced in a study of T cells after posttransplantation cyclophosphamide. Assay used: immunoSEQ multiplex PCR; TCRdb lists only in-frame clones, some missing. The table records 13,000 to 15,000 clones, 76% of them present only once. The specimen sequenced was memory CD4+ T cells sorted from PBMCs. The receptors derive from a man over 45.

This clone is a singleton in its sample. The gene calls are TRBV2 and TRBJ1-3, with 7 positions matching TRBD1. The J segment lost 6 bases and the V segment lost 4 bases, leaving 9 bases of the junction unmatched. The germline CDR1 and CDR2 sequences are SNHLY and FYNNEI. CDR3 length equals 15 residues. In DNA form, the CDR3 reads TGTGCCAGCAGTGGATTCGGACAGGAGAAAAACACCATATATTTT. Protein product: CASSGFGQEKNTIYF.

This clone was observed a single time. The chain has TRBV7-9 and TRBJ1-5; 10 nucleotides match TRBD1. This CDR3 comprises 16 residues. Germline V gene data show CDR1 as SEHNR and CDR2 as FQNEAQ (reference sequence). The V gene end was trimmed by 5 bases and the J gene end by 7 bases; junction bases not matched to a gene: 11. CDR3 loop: CASSLTGTGDRQPQHF. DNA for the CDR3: TGTGCCAGCAGCCTCACCGGGACAGGGGATCGGCAGCCCCAGCATTTT.

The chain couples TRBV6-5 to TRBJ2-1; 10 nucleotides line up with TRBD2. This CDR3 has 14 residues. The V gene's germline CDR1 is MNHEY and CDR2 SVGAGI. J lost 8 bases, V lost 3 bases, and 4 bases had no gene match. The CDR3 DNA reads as TGTGCCAGCAGTTATAGAAGCGGGAGGGATGAGCAGTTCTTC. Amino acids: CASSYRSGRDEQFF.

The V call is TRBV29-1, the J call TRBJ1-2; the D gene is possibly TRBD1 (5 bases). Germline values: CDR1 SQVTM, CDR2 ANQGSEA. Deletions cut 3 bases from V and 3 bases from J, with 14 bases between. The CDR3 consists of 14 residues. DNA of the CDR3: TGCAGCGTTGATACGGGGGTCGGTGACTATGGCTACACCTTC. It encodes CSVDTGVGDYGYTF.

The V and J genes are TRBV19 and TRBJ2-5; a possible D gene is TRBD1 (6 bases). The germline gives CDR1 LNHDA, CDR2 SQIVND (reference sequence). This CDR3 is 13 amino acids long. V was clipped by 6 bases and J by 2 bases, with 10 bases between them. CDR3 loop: CASRNRAQETQYF. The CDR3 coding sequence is TGTGCCAGTAGGAACAGGGCTCAAGAGACCCAGTACTTC. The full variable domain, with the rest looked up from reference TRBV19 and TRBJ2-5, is DGGITQSPKYLFRKEGQNVTLSCEQNLNHDAMYWYRQDPGQGLRLIYYSQIVNDFQKGDIAEGYSVSREKKESFPLTVTSAQKNPTAFYLCASRNRAQETQYFGPGTRLLVL.

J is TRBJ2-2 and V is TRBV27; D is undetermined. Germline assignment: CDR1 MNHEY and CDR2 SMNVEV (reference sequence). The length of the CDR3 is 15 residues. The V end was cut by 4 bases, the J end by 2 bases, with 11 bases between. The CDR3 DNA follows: TGTGCCAGCAGTTCCCAGAGGTCAAACACCGGGGAGCTGTTTTTT. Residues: CASSSQRSNTGELFF.

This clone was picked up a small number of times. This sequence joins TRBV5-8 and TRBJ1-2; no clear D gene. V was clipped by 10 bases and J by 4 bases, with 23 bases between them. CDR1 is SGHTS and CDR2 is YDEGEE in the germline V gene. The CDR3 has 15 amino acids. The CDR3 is CASKAWMAGGYGYTF. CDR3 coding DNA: TGTGCCTCAAAAGCTTGGATGGCAGGTGGCTATGGCTACACCTTC.

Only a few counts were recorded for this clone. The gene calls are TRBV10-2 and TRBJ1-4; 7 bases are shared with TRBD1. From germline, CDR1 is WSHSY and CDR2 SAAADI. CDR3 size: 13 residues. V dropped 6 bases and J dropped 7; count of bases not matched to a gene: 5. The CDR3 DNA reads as TGCGCCAGCAGGAGGGGGCGCGGTGAAAAACTGTTTTTT. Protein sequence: CASRRGRGEKLFF.

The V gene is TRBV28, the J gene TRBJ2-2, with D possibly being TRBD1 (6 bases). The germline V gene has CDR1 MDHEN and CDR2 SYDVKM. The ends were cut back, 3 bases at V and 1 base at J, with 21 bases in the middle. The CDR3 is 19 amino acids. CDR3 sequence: CASSFPPRLGAGNTGELFF. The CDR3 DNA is TGTGCCAGCAGTTTTCCTCCCCGACTGGGGGCAGGGAACACCGGGGAGCTGTTTTTT.

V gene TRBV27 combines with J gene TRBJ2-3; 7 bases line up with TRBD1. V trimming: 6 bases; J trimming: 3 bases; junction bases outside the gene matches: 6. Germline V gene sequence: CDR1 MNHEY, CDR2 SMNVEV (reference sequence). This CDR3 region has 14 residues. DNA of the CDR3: TGTGCCAGCAGCCTTGACAGGGCGACAGATACGCAGTATTTT. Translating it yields CASSLDRATDTQYF.

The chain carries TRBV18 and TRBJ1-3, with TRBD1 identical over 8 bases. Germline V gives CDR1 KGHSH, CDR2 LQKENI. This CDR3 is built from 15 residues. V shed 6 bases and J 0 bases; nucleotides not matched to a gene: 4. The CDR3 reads CASSGDRSSGNTIYF. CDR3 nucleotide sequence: TGTGCCAGCTCGGGGGACAGGAGCTCTGGAAACACCATATATTTT.

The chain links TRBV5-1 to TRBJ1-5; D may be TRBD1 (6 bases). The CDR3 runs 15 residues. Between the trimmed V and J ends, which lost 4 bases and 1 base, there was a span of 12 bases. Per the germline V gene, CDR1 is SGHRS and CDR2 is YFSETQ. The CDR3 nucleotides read TGCGCCAGCAGCCAATCAGGACAGAGCAATCAGCCCCAGCATTTT. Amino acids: CASSQSGQSNQPQHF.

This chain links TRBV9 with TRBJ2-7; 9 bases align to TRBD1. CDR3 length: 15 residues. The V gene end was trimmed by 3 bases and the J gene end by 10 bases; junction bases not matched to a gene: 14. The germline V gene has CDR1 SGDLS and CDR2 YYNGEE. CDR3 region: CASSDSGDRVAKQYF. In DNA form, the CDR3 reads TGTGCCAGCAGCGATTCGGGGGACAGGGTGGCGAAACAGTACTTC.

CDR3 coding DNA: TGCGCCAGCAGCCAAGAAGTCAGTAACCCCTATGGCTACACCTTC. It specifies CASSQEVSNPYGYTF. The chain couples TRBV4-3 to TRBJ1-2; D is unresolved. V lost 0 bases to trimming and J lost 4 bases, with 12 bases between them. The length of the CDR3 is 15 residues. Germline CDR1 reads LGHNA; CDR2 reads YSLEER.

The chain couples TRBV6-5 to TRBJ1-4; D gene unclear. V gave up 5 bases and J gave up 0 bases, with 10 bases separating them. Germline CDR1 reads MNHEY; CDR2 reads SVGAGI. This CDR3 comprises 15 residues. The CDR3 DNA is TGTGCCAGCAGTAAGCCTTCTGCAACTAATGAAAAACTGTTTTTT. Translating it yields CASSKPSATNEKLFF.

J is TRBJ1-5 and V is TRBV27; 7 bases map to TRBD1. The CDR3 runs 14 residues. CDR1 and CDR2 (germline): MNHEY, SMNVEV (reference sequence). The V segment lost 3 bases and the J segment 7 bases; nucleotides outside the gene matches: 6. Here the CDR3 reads CASSFTGVGQPQHF. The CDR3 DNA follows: TGTGCCAGCAGTTTTACAGGGGTAGGGCAGCCCCAGCATTTT.

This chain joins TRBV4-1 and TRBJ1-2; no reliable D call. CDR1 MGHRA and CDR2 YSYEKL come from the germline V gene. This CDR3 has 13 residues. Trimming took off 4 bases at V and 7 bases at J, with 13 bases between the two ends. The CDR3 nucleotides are TGCGCCAGCAGCCCCTTGGGAGTCCGTGGCTACACCTTC. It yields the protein CASSPLGVRGYTF.

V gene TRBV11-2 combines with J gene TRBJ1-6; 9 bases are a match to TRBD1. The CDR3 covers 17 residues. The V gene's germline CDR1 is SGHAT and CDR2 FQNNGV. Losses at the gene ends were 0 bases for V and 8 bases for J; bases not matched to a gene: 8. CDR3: CASSLERGQGLYSPLHF. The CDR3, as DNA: TGTGCCAGCAGCTTAGAAAGGGGACAGGGCCTATATTCACCCCTCCACTTT.

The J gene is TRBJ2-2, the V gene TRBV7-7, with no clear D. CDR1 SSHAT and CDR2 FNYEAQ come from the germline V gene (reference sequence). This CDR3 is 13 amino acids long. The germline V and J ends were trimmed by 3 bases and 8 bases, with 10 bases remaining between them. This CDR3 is CASSLDRRGELFF. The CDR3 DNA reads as TGTGCCAGCAGCTTGGATAGGCGGGGGGAGCTGTTTTTT.

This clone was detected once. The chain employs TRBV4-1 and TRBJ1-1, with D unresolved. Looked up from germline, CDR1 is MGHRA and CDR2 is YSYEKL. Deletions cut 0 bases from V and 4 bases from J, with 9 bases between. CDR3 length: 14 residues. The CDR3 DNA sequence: TGCGCCAGCAGCCAAGAGCGGGTGAGCACTGAAGCTTTCTTT. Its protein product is CASSQERVSTEAFF.